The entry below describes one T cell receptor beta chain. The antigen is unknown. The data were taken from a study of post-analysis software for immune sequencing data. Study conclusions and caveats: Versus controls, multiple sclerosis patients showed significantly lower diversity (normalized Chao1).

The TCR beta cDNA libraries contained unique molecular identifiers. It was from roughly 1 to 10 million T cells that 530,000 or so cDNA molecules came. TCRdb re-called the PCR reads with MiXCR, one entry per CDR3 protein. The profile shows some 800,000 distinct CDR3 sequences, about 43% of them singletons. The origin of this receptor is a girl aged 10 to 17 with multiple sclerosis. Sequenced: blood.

CDR3 protein: CASSLARPNEQYF. In DNA form, the CDR3 reads TGTGCCAGCAGTTTAGCGCGGCCAAACGAGCAGTACTTC. This rearrangement joins TRBV12-3 or TRBV12-4 to TRBJ2-7; D is uncertain. CDR3 length: 13 amino acids. Trimming stripped 0 bases from V and 5 bases from J, with 8 bases between.